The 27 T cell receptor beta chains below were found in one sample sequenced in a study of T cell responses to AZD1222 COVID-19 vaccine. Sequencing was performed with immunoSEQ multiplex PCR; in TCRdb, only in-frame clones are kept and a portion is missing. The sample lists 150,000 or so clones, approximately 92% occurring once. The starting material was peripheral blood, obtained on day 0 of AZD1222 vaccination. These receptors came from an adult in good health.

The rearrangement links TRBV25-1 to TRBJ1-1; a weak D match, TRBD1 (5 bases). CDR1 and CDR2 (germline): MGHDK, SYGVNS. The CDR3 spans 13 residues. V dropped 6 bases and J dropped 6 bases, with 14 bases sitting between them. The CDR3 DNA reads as TGTGCCAGCAGCGCCGGGGCGAGGGCTGAAGCTTTCTTT. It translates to CASSAGARAEAFF.

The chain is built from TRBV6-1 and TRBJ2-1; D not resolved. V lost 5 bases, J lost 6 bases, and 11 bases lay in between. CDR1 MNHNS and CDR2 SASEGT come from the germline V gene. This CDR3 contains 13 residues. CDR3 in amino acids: CASSLWRSNEQFF. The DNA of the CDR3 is TGTGCCAGCAGTCTATGGCGGAGCAATGAGCAGTTCTTC.

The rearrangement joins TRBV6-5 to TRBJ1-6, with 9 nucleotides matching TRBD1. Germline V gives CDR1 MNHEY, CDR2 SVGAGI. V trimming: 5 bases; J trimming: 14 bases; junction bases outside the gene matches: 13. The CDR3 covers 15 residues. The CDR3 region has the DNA TGTGCCAGCAGTCGCCTCCGGGACAGGGACCACACCCTCCACTTT. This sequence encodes CASSRLRDRDHTLHF.

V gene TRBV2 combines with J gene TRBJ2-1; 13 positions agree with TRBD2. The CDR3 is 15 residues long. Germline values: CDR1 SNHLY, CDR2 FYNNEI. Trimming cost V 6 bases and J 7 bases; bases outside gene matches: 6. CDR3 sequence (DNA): TGTGCCAGCAGGCTACTAGCGGGAGGGGGGAATGAGCAGTTCTTC. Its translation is CASRLLAGGGNEQFF.

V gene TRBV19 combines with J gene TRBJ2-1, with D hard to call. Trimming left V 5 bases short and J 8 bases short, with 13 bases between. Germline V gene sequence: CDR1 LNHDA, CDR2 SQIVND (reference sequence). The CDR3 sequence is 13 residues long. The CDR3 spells CASSGPHRDEQFF. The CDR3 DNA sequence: TGTGCCAGTAGTGGTCCCCATAGGGATGAGCAGTTCTTC.

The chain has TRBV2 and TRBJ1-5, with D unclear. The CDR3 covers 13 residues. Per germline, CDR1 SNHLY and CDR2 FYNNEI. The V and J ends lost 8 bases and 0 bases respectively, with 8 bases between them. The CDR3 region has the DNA TGTGCCAGCGGAGAATATAGCAATCAGCCCCAGCATTTT. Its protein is CASGEYSNQPQHF. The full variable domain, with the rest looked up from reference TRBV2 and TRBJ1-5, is EPEVTQTPSHQVTQMGQEVILRCVPISNHLYFYWYRQILGQKVEFLVSFYNNEISEKSEIFDDQFSVERPDGSNFTLKIRSTKLEDSAMYFCASGEYSNQPQHFGDGTRLSIL.

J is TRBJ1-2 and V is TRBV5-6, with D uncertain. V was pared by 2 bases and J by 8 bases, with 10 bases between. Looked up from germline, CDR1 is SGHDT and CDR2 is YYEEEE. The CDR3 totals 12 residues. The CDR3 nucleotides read TGTGCCAGCAGCTTAGGGAGGAGAGGCTACACCTTC. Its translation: CASSLGRRGYTF.

The CDR3 loop reads CASSLGTTETQYF. In DNA form, the CDR3 reads TGTGCCAGCAGCCTAGGGACAACAGAGACCCAGTACTTC. The rearrangement uses TRBV5-5 and TRBJ2-5, with a possible D match to TRBD1 (6 bases). The CDR3 loop spans 13 amino acids. Trimming cost V 4 bases and J 4 bases, with 11 bases left between them. Germline V gives CDR1 SGHKS, CDR2 YYEKEE (reference sequence).

The CDR3 coding sequence is TGTGCCAGCAGCTTAGGGGGGTTCAATGAGCAGTTCTTC. Protein: CASSLGGFNEQFF. The chain joins TRBV7-9 to TRBJ2-1; perhaps D is TRBD1 or TRBD2 (5 bases each). Deletions cut 1 base from V and 6 bases from J, with 7 bases between. The CDR3 has 13 amino acids. Germline lookup yields CDR1 SEHNR and CDR2 FQNEAQ (reference sequence).

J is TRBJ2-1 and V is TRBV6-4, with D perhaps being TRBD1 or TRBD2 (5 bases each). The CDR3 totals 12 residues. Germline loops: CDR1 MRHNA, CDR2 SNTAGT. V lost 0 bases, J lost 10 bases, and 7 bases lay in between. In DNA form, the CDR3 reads TGTGCCAGCAGTGACTCAGGGGAGGAGCAGTTCTTC. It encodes CASSDSGEEQFF.

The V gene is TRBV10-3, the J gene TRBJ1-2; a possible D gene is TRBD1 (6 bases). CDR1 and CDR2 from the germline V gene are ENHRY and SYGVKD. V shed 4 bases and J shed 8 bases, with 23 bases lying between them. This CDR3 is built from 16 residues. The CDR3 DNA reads TGTGCCATCAGTGTAGACGCTAGGGGGGGGCAGTACGGCTACACCTTC. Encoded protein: CAISVDARGGQYGYTF.

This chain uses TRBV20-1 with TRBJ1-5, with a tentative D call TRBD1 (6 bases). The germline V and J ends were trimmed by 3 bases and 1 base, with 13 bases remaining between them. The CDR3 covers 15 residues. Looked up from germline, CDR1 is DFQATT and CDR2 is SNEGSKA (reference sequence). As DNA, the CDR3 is TGCAGTGCTAGTCGGGGGGCGGGGAGCAATCAGCCCCAGCATTTT. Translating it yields CSASRGAGSNQPQHF.

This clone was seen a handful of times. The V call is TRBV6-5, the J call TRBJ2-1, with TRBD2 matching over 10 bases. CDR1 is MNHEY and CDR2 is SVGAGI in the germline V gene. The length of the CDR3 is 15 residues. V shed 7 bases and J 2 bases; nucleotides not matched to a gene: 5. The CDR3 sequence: CASTRTSGTYNEQFF. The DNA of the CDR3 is TGTGCCAGCACCAGGACTAGCGGAACCTACAATGAGCAGTTCTTC.

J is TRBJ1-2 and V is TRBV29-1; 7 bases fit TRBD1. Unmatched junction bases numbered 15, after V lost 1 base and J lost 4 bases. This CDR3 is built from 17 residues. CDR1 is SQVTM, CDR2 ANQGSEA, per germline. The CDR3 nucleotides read TGCAGCGTTGAAGGGGCGACAGGGCTTGGAGTGGGCTATGGCTACACCTTC. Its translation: CSVEGATGLGVGYGYTF.

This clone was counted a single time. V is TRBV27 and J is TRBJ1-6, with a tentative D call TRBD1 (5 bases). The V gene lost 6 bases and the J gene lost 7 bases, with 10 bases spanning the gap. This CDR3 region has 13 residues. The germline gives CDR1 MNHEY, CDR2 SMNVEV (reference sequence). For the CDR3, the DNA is TGTGCCAGCAGAAATGAGGGGAATTCACCCCTCCACTTT. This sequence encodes CASRNEGNSPLHF.

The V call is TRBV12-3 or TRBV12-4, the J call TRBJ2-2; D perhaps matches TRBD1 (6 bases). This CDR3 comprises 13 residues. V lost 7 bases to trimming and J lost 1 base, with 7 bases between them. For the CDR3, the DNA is TGTGCCAGCACCAGGGGGAACACCGGGGAGCTGTTTTTT. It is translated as CASTRGNTGELFF.

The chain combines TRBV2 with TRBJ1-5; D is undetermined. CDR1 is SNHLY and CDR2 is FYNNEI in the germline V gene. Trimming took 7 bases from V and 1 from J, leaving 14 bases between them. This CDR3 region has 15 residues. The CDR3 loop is CASTPSVTSNQPQHF. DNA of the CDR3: TGTGCCAGCACCCCCTCTGTTACCAGCAATCAGCCCCAGCATTTT.

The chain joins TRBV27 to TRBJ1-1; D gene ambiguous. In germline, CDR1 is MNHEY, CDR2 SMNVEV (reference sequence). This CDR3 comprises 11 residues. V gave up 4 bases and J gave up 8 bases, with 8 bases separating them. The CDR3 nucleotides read TGTGCCAGCAGTTCTCGCAAAGAAGCTTTCTTT. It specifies CASSSRKEAFF.

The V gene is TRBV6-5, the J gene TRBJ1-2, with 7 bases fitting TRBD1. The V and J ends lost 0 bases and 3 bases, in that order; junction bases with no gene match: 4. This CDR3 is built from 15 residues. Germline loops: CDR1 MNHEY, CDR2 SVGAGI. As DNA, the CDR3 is TGTGCCAGCAGTTACTCACAGGGGCCCCACTATGGCTACACCTTC. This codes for CASSYSQGPHYGYTF.

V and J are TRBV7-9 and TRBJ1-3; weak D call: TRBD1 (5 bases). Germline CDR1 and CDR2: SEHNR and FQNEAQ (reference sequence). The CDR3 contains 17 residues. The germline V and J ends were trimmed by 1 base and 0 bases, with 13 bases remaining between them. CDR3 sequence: CASSLVGGRSSGNTIYF. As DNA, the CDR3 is TGTGCCAGCAGCTTAGTCGGGGGACGGAGCTCTGGAAACACCATATATTTT.

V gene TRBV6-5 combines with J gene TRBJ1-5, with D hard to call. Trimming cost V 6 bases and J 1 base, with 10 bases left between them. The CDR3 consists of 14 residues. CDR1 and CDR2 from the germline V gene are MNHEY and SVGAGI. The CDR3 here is CASSNDMSNQPQHF. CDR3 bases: TGTGCCAGCAGCAATGACATGAGCAATCAGCCCCAGCATTTT.

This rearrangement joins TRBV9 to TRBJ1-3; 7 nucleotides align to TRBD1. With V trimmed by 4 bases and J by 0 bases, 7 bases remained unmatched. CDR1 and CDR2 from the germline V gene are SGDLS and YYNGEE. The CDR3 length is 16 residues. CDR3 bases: TGTGCCAGCAGCCCCCTACGACAGGGCTCTGGAAACACCATATATTTT. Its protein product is CASSPLRQGSGNTIYF.

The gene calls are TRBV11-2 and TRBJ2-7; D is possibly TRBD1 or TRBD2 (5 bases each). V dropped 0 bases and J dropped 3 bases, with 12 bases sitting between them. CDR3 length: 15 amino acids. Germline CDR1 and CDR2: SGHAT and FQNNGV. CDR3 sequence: CASSLEMGPSYEQYF. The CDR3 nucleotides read TGTGCCAGCAGCTTAGAAATGGGACCCAGCTACGAGCAGTACTTC.

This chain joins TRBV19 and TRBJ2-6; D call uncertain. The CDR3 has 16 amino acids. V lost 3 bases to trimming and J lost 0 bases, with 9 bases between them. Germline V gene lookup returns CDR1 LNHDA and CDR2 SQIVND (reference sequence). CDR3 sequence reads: CASSISGSSGANVLTF. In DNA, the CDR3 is TGTGCCAGTAGTATTTCAGGTAGCTCTGGGGCCAACGTCCTGACTTTC.

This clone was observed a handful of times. The CDR3 nucleotides read TGTGCCAGCAGCTTGGAGGCGTCCCGGGCTTTTGAAGCTTTCTTT. It is translated as CASSLEASRAFEAFF. The chain carries TRBV5-5 and TRBJ1-1; D gene ambiguous. The CDR3 contains 15 residues. The V gene lost 0 bases and the J gene lost 7 bases, with 16 bases spanning the gap. CDR1 and CDR2 (germline): SGHKS, YYEKEE (reference sequence).

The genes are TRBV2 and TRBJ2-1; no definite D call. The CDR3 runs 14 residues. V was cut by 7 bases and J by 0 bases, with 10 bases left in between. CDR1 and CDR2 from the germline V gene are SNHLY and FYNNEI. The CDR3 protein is CASIGQSSYNEQFF. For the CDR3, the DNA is TGTGCCAGCATAGGGCAGAGCTCCTACAATGAGCAGTTCTTC.

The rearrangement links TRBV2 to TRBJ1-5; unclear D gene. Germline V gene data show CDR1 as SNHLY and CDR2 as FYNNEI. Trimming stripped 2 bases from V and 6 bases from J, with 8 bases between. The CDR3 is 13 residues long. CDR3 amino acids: CASSEMGSQPQHF. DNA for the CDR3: TGTGCCAGCAGTGAAATGGGCAGTCAGCCCCAGCATTTT.